Below, 24 T cell receptor beta chains from the same sample are listed, as sequenced in a study of CD8+CD57+ T cells in acquired aplastic anemia. The TCR beta profiling, which covered VDJ combination and CDR3 sequence, was carried out using genomic DNA as the template. TCRdb redid the calling of the reads with MiXCR, one entry per CDR3 protein. The table shows approximately 250,000 distinct CDR3 sequences, with 82% occurring only once. The sequenced patients had an expansion of CD8+CD57+ cells seen by flow cytometry. Sequenced material: sorted CD4+, CD8+, or CD8+CD57+ T cells (not recorded which) from PBMCs. The receptors were gathered from a human donor with aplastic anemia.

A word on this clonotype: At one end the junction does not follow the germline gene, possibly because of a read error. The chain employs TRBV7-3 and TRBJ2-3; the match to TRBD1 covers 9 bases. The CDR3 contains 14 residues. Per germline, CDR1 SGHTA and CDR2 FQGTGA. For the CDR3, the DNA is TGTGCCAGCAGCCTACCTACAGGGGGCAGTACAGATACGTTT. Translated: CASSLPTGGSTDTF.

The gene calls are TRBV7-2 and TRBJ1-1; D perhaps matches TRBD1 (6 bases). This CDR3 is 15 amino acids long. CDR1 and CDR2 from the germline V gene are SGHTA and FQGNSA. Trimming shortened V by 0 bases and J by 14 bases, and 22 bases separated the two germline ends. The CDR3 sequence is CASSLAGSYRADVFF. In DNA form, the CDR3 reads TGTGCCAGCAGCTTAGCGGGTAGCTACAGGGCCGACGTCTTCTTT.

This clonotype was recorded a few times. Possible read error: a much larger clone is one base away. The chain carries TRBV7-3 and TRBJ2-3, with D unresolved. This CDR3 contains 13 residues. Germline CDR1 is SGHTA and CDR2 is FQGTGA. Written as DNA, the CDR3 is TGTGCCAGCTCAAGCCAGGCCAACGCCGTTGAACACTTT. It yields the protein CASSSQANAVEHF.

The V call is TRBV11-1, the J call TRBJ2-5, with 16 bases that match TRBD2. The ends lost 3 bases at V and 5 bases at J; junction bases unmatched: 6. The CDR3 is 17 residues long. Germline values: CDR1 SGHAT, CDR2 FQDESV (reference sequence). The CDR3, as DNA: TGTGCCAGCAGCTTGGGACTAGCGGGGGGGCCCGGGGAGACCCAGTACTTC. It specifies CASSLGLAGGPGETQYF.

This clonotype occurred once. The CDR3 ends on some other residue instead of the conserved phenylalanine or tryptophan, so this is likely a read error. Because the CDR3's place on the DNA is in doubt, the DNA is left out and the CDR3 is given as listed by TCRdb. The rearrangement uses TRBV7-2 and TRBJ2-3; the table assigns TRBD1, which was not confirmed against the DNA. Germline CDR1 and CDR2: SGHTA and FQGNSA. Counting both end residues, the CDR3 totals 13 amino acids. CDR3 in amino acids: CASSFTGAITSYS.

The chain links TRBV7-8 to TRBJ2-6; the match to TRBD1 covers 7 bases. CDR1 SGHVS and CDR2 FQNEAQ come from the germline V gene. The CDR3 runs to 17 residues. The V segment lost 1 base and the J segment 12 bases; nucleotides outside the gene matches: 15. Here the CDR3 reads CASSLDPVGTAATVLTF. DNA of the CDR3: TGTGCCAGCAGCTTAGATCCAGTCGGGACAGCGGCTACCGTCCTGACTTTC.

V and J are TRBV7-2 and TRBJ2-7; 9 bases align to TRBD1. Trimming took 3 bases from V and 6 from J; bases not matched to a gene: 0. The CDR3 extends over 12 amino acids. CDR1 is SGHTA and CDR2 is FQGNSA in the germline V gene. The CDR3, as DNA: TGTGCCAGCAGCTTGACAGGGGGCGAGCAGTACGTC. Residues: CASSLTGGEQYV.

On this clonotype itself: Compared with germline, one end of the junction differs, possibly owing to a read error. The CDR3 DNA sequence: TGTGCCAGCAGCTTAGCGCTGGGGGCGCGGCATGGCGACACCTTC. It specifies CASSLALGARHGDTF. The rearrangement links TRBV7-3 to TRBJ1-2; a possible D gene is TRBD1 (6 bases). The germline V gene has CDR1 SGHTA and CDR2 FQGTGA. This CDR3 has 15 residues.

This clonotype was observed a single time. The J gene is TRBJ2-7, the V gene TRBV11-3, with D unclear. V was shortened by 0 bases and J by 2 bases, with 8 bases between the two germline ends. This CDR3 contains 14 residues. Looked up from germline, CDR1 is SGHNT and CDR2 is YENEEA. CDR3 in amino acids: CASSLDLQAYEQYV. The CDR3 DNA is TGTGCCAGCAGCTTAGATCTGCAGGCCTACGAGCAGTACGTC.

This chain uses TRBV9 with TRBJ2-5; D might be TRBD1 or TRBD2, each matching 6 bases. The germline V gene has CDR1 SGDLS and CDR2 YYNGEE. This CDR3 is 16 amino acids long. Between the trimmed V and J ends, which lost 0 bases and 9 bases, there was a span of 21 bases. CDR3 in DNA: TGTGCCAGCAGCGTAGCAGTAGACGGGGGCTACGAGCCCCAGTACTTC. Protein product: CASSVAVDGGYEPQYF.

The gene calls are TRBV9 and TRBJ1-1, with D unclear. CDR3 length: 15 amino acids. The germline gives CDR1 SGDLS, CDR2 YYNGEE. V gave up 0 bases and J gave up 10 bases, with 19 bases separating them. As DNA, the CDR3 is TGTGCCAGCAGCGTAGATTCCGATACGCACAATTTAGCTTTCTTT. Translation gives CASSVDSDTHNLAFF.

Comment on this clonotype: One junction end disagrees with the germline gene, perhaps due to a read error. This chain joins TRBV7-6 and TRBJ2-3; possible D gene TRBD2, 5 bases. Germline V gives CDR1 SGHVS, CDR2 FNYEAQ. This CDR3 contains 14 residues. The CDR3, as DNA: TGTGCCAGCACCCTAGGGAGAGGCCCCTCTACGCCCAATTTT. Translation: CASTLGRGPSTPNF.

Notes on this clonotype: No conserved phenylalanine or tryptophan is present at the end of the CDR3, so a read error is the likely explanation. The DNA is omitted, as the CDR3 cannot be located on it reliably, and the CDR3 follows TCRdb's listing. The rearrangement uses TRBV2 and TRBJ2-5; the D call in the table, TRBD1, was not verified against the DNA. Germline V lookup: CDR1 SNHLY, CDR2 FYNNEI. The CDR3 adds up to 16 amino acids, both ends counted. The CDR3: CASSVSYSNQPQHFGD.

This chain connects TRBV7-9 to TRBJ1-2; 7 bases agree with TRBD1. Germline assignment: CDR1 SEHNR and CDR2 FQNEAQ (reference sequence). The CDR3 contains 16 residues. With V trimmed by 1 base and J by 10 bases, 15 bases remained unmatched. In DNA form, the CDR3 reads TGTGCCAGCAGCTTAGATCTGACAGGGCACACTGAAGCCTACACCTTC. Translating it yields CASSLDLTGHTEAYTF.

This clonotype was detected only once. The junction differs from germline at one of its ends, possibly a read error. V and J are TRBV9 and TRBJ2-1, with no clear D. The CDR3 is 15 residues long. Germline CDR1 SGDLS, CDR2 YYNGEE. The CDR3 reads CASSGNSASSNEQFF. CDR3 in DNA: TGTGCCAGCAGCGGCAACAGCGCCTCCTCCAATGAGCAGTTCTTC.

This chain joins TRBV19 and TRBJ2-5, with 10 bases that match TRBD2. V lost 5 bases and J lost 2; bases outside the gene matches: 8. Per the germline V gene, CDR1 is LNHDA and CDR2 is SQIVND (reference sequence). The CDR3 runs to 16 residues. CDR3 sequence: CASSAPRTSGQETQYF. The CDR3, as DNA: TGTGCCAGTAGTGCGCCCCGGACTAGCGGACAAGAGACCCAGTACTTC.

The chain couples TRBV9 to TRBJ2-7; D is unresolved. V was shortened by 4 bases and J by 1 base, with 24 bases between the two germline ends. The CDR3 spans 18 residues. Per the germline V gene, CDR1 is SGDLS and CDR2 is YYNGEE. CDR3 coding DNA: TGTGCCAGCAGCTTTGGGCCAGACGGGCCAGCCCTTTCCTACGAGCAGTACGTC. Translating gives CASSFGPDGPALSYEQYV.

The chain is built from TRBV9 and TRBJ2-1; TRBD2 agrees at 8 bases. Looked up from germline, CDR1 is SGDLS and CDR2 is YYNGEE. This CDR3 comprises 15 residues. The V gene end was trimmed by 5 bases and the J gene end by 12 bases; junction bases not matched to a gene: 16. CDR3 protein: CASSFGLAATDTQFF. CDR3 DNA: TGTGCCAGCAGTTTCGGACTAGCAGCCACAGATACGCAGTTCTTC.

Concerning this clonotype itself: Lacking the conserved final phenylalanine or tryptophan, this CDR3 likely reflects a read error. Because the CDR3's place on the DNA is in doubt, the DNA is left out and the CDR3 is given as listed by TCRdb. V gene TRBV2 combines with J gene TRBJ1-2; the table names TRBD1, a call not compared with the DNA. The CDR3 is 15 amino acids in total, end residues counted. The germline V gene encodes CDR1 SNHLY and CDR2 FYNNEI. The CDR3 here is CASMLGGDAEAFFTQ.

This sequence joins TRBV20-1 and TRBJ2-1, with 8 bases that match TRBD1. The CDR3 is made up of 12 amino acids. CDR1 is DFQATT, CDR2 SNEGSKA, per germline (reference sequence). J gave up 6 bases and V 5 bases, and 3 bases lay outside the gene matches. The CDR3 reads CSASDRGNEQFF. The DNA for the CDR3 is TGCAGTGCTTCAGACAGGGGCAATGAGCAGTTCTTC.

This clonotype was counted a few times. V usage is TRBV2 and J usage is TRBJ1-2; 9 nucleotides align to TRBD1. This CDR3 contains 14 residues. J was trimmed by 7 bases and V by 3 bases; bases with no gene match: 6. Germline values: CDR1 SNHLY, CDR2 FYNNEI. CDR3 in amino acids: CASSDPGQGLGYTF. The DNA for the CDR3 is TGTGCCAGCAGTGACCCGGGACAGGGACTTGGCTACACCTTC.

Of note for this clonotype: One end of the junction fails to match germline, which may point to a read error. V and J are TRBV7-3 and TRBJ2-3; TRBD1 matches 7 bases. The CDR3 runs to 14 residues. Germline values: CDR1 SGHTA, CDR2 FQGTGA. CDR3 residues: CASSTARTGPYEQF. The CDR3 DNA reads as TGTGCCAGCAGCACCGCAAGGACAGGACCCTACGAGCAGTTT.

In regard to this clonotype: No conserved phenylalanine or tryptophan ends this CDR3, so it is likely a read error. The DNA is left out, because the CDR3 cannot be placed on it with certainty; the CDR3 is given as TCRdb lists it. J is TRBJ1-5 and V is TRBV7-9; TRBD1 is taken as the D call from the table, unchecked against the DNA. The CDR3 region is 13 residues in length, termini included. Per germline, CDR1 SEHNR and CDR2 FQNEAQ (reference sequence). The CDR3 loop is CASSHTGPQATHY.

This clonotype was detected once. One end of the junction is discordant with germline, which a read error may explain. The J gene is TRBJ2-3, the V gene TRBV7-3; 8 bases map to TRBD1. There are 14 residues in the CDR3. CDR1 SGHTA and CDR2 FQGTGA come from the germline V gene. CDR3 DNA sequence: TGTGCCAGCAGGACACCGGGACAGGCCAATATGGCGGAGTTT. Translated: CASRTPGQANMAEF.